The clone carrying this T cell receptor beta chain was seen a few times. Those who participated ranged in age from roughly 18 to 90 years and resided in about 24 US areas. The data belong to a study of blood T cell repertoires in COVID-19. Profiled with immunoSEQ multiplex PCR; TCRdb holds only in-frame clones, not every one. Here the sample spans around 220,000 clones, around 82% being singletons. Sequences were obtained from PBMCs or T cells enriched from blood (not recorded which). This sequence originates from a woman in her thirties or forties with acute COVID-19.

CDR3 amino acids: CASSDVLGSEAFF. CDR3 DNA: TGCGCCAGCAGTGATGTCCTCGGGTCTGAAGCTTTCTTT. This rearrangement joins TRBV10-1 to TRBJ1-1; no firm D call. The germline gives CDR1 WNHNN, CDR2 SYGVQD (reference sequence). Trimming shortened V by 3 bases and J by 6 bases, and 11 bases separated the two germline ends. CDR3 length: 13 amino acids.